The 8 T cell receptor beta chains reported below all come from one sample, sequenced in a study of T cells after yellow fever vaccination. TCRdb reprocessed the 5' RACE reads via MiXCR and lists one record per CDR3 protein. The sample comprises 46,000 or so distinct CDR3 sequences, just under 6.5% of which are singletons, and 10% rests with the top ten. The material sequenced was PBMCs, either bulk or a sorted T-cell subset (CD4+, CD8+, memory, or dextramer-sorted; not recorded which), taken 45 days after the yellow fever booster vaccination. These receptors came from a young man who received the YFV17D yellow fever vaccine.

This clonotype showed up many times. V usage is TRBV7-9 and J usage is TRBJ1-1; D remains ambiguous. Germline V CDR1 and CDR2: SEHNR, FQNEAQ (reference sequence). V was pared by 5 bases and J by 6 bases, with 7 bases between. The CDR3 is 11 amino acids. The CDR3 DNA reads TGTGCCAGCAGCGTCAAAGCTGAAGCTTTCTTT. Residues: CASSVKAEAFF.

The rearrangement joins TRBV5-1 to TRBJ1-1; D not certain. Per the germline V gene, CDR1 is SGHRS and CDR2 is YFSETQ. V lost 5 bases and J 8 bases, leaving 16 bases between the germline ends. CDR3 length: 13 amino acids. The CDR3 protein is CASSRPPAEEAFF. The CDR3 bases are TGCGCCAGCAGTCGACCCCCGGCCGAGGAAGCTTTCTTT.

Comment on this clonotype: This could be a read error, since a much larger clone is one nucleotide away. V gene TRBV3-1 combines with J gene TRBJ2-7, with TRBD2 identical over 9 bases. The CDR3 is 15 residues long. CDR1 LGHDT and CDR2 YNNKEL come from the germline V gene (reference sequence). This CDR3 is CANSLRGGRAYEQYF. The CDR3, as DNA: TGTGCCAACAGCCTAAGAGGCGGGAGGGCCTACGAGCAGTACTTC.

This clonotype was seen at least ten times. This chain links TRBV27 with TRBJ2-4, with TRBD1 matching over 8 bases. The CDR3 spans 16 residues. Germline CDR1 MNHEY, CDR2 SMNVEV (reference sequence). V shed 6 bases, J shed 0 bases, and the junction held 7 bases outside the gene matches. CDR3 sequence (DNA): TGTGCCAGCAGCCCTGGACAGGGCTTAGCCAAAAACATTCAGTACTTC. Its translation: CASSPGQGLAKNIQYF.

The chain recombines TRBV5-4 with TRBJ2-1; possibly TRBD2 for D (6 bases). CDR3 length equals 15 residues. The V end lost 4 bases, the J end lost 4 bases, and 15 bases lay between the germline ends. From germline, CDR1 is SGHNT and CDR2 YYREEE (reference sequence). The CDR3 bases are TGTGCCAGCAGCATTGGCTATGGGACTTACAATGAGCAGTTCTTC. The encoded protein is CASSIGYGTYNEQFF.

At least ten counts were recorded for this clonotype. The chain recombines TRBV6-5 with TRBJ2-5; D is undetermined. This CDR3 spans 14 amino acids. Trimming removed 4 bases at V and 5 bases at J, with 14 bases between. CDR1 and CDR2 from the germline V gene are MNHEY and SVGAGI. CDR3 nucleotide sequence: TGTGCCAGCAGTTCGTCGGGTGTTTGGGAGACCCAGTACTTC. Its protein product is CASSSSGVWETQYF.

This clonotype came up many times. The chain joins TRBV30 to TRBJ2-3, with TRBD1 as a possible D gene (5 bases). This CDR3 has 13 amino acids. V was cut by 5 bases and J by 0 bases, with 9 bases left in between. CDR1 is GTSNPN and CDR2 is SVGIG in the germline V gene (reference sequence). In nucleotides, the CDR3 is TGTGCCTGGTCGACAGTCAGCACAGATACGCAGTATTTT. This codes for CAWSTVSTDTQYF.

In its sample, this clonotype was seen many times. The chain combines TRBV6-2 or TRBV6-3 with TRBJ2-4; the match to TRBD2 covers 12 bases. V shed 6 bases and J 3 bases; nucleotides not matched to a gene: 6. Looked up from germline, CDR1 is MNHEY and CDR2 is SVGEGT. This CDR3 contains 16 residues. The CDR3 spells CASREGLAGLKNIQYF. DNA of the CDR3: TGTGCCAGCAGGGAAGGACTAGCGGGACTCAAAAACATTCAGTACTTC.